These T cell receptor beta chains were read from a single sample in a study of blood T cell repertoires in COVID-19. Profiled with immunoSEQ multiplex PCR; TCRdb holds only in-frame clones, not every one. The table records 200,000 to 250,000 clones, around 80% of them present only once. Sequenced material: peripheral blood. These receptor sequences come from a human donor in a cohort sampled during active COVID-19. The CDR3 runs from the conserved cysteine through the conserved F or W. The D gene is left open where the match is weak. Clone sizes are given selectively: once, few, many, or a class where the clone is expanded.

V gene: TRBV28
J gene: TRBJ1-2
clone size: NA
D gene: NA
CDR3 DNA: TGTGCCAGCAGTTCCGAGTCAGGGCGGGGCTACACCTTC
CDR3 protein: CASSSESGRGYTF

V gene: TRBV14
J gene: TRBJ1-2
clone size: NA
D gene: NA
CDR3 DNA: TGTGCCAGCAGCCCGAACAGGGACTATGGCTACACCTTC
CDR3 protein: CASSPNRDYGYTF

V gene: TRBV4-2
J gene: TRBJ1-1
clone size: NA
D gene: NA
CDR3 DNA: TGTGCCAGCAGCCAAGAGGCAGGGGCTTTGAACACTGAAGCTTTCTTT
CDR3 protein: CASSQEAGALNTEAFF

V gene: TRBV14
J gene: TRBJ1-4
clone size: NA
D gene: NA
CDR3 DNA: TGTGCCAGCAGTCGGGAGAGTAATAATGAAAAACTGTTTTTT
CDR3 protein: CASSRESNNEKLFF

V gene: TRBV5-1
J gene: TRBJ2-3
clone size: NA
D gene: TRBD2
CDR3 DNA: TGCGCCAGCAGCGCCACTAGCGGGAGCGTGAAAGATACGCAGTATTTT
CDR3 protein: CASSATSGSVKDTQYF

V gene: TRBV6-2/TRBV6-3
J gene: TRBJ1-5
clone size: NA
D gene: NA
CDR3 DNA: TGTGCCAGCAGTTACGGGGGGGCTGGTCAGCCCCAGCATTTT
CDR3 protein: CASSYGGAGQPQHF

V gene: TRBV6-2/TRBV6-3
J gene: TRBJ2-3
clone size: NA
D gene: TRBD1
CDR3 DNA: TGTGCCAGCAGCACAACCGGGACAGAGACAGATACGCAGTATTTT
CDR3 protein: CASSTTGTETDTQYF

V gene: TRBV7-9
J gene: TRBJ2-2
clone size: NA
D gene: TRBD1
CDR3 DNA: TGTGCCAGCAGTACGGACAGGGGGAACACCGGGGAGCTGTTTTTT
CDR3 protein: CASSTDRGNTGELFF

V gene: TRBV6-2/TRBV6-3
J gene: TRBJ1-1
clone size: NA
D gene: NA
CDR3 DNA: TGTGCCAGCAGCCGAATACACGAGAACACTGAAGCTTTCTTT
CDR3 protein: CASSRIHENTEAFF

V gene: TRBV19
J gene: TRBJ2-4
clone size: many
D gene: NA
CDR3 DNA: TGTGCCAGTACGCGAACAGGGAAAAACATTCAGTACTTC
CDR3 protein: CASTRTGKNIQYF

V gene: TRBV6-5
J gene: TRBJ1-4
clone size: NA
D gene: TRBD1
CDR3 DNA: TGTGCCAGCCTTAGGGTACAGGGGCCACTGTTTTTT
CDR3 protein: CASLRVQGPLFF

V gene: TRBV5-1
J gene: TRBJ2-7
clone size: few
D gene: NA
CDR3 DNA: TGCGCCAGCAGCTTGGGCCGGTTCTACGAGCAGTACTTC
CDR3 protein: CASSLGRFYEQYF

V gene: TRBV2
J gene: TRBJ2-1
clone size: once
D gene: NA
CDR3 DNA: TGTGCCAGCACCATAGCGGATTCCTACAATGAGCAGTTCTTC
CDR3 protein: CASTIADSYNEQFF

V gene: TRBV5-1
J gene: TRBJ2-5
clone size: NA
D gene: TRBD2
CDR3 DNA: TGCGCCAGCAGCCCCGGGGGAGGAGCGGGAGCTCGGTTTCGAGAGACCCAGTACTTC
CDR3 protein: CASSPGGGAGARFRETQYF

V gene: TRBV28
J gene: TRBJ2-7
clone size: NA
D gene: TRBD2
CDR3 DNA: TGTGCCAGCAGGGCCCCTAGCGGAGACGAGCAGTACTTC
CDR3 protein: CASRAPSGDEQYF

V gene: TRBV11-2
J gene: TRBJ2-7
clone size: NA
D gene: TRBD2
CDR3 DNA: TGTGCCAGCAGCTCAGTCCTTGGACTAGGCCCCTACGAGCAGTACTTC
CDR3 protein: CASSSVLGLGPYEQYF

V gene: TRBV7-3
J gene: TRBJ2-3
clone size: NA
D gene: NA
CDR3 DNA: TGTGCCAGCAGCTTGGACTACACAGATACGCAGTATTTT
CDR3 protein: CASSLDYTDTQYF